The 9 T cell receptor beta chains in this list originate from one sample, sequenced in a study of CD8 T cells in Susac syndrome. With random hexamers, reverse transcription was performed on about 0.45 to 1 ug of RNA. TCRdb called the immunoSEQ multiplex PCR reads again in MiXCR, with one record for every CDR3 protein. The table shows 250,000 to 300,000 distinct CDR3 sequences, with approximately 91% occurring only once. Material: CD8+ T cells from PBMCs. The receptors derive from a human donor with multiple sclerosis.

The rearrangement uses TRBV6-4 and TRBJ2-1; the D gene is possibly TRBD2 (5 bases). This CDR3 contains 15 residues. From germline, CDR1 is MRHNA and CDR2 SNTAGT. Deletions cut 3 bases from V and 1 base from J, with 10 bases between. The CDR3 region is CASSDSAESYNEQFF. The DNA of the CDR3 is TGTGCCAGCAGTGATTCAGCGGAGTCCTACAATGAGCAGTTCTTC.

This clonotype was seen a handful of times. The chain is built from TRBV7-8 and TRBJ2-7, with D perhaps matching TRBD2 (5 bases). The CDR3 has 13 residues. CDR1 SGHVS and CDR2 FQNEAQ come from the germline V gene. Trimming took 4 bases from V and 3 from J, leaving 10 bases between them. CDR3 residues: CASSWRQDYEQYF. The DNA of the CDR3 is TGTGCCAGCAGCTGGAGGCAAGACTACGAGCAGTACTTC.

This clonotype has only one observation. This chain links TRBV30 with TRBJ2-7; D not certain. The V and J ends lost 4 bases and 2 bases respectively, with 12 bases between them. Germline values: CDR1 GTSNPN, CDR2 SVGIG (reference sequence). CDR3 length: 13 amino acids. This chain's CDR3 is CAWMGDSAYEQYF. The DNA for the CDR3 is TGTGCCTGGATGGGCGATTCGGCCTACGAGCAGTACTTC.

V gene TRBV2 combines with J gene TRBJ1-1, with TRBD1 as a possible D gene (5 bases). Trimming removed 1 base at V and 6 bases at J, with 9 bases between. The CDR3 is made up of 13 amino acids. Germline lookup yields CDR1 SNHLY and CDR2 FYNNEI. This CDR3 is CASSEGTSAEAFF. CDR3 coding DNA: TGTGCCAGCAGTGAAGGGACATCCGCTGAAGCTTTCTTT. The variable domain in full, with the rest retrieved from reference TRBV2 and TRBJ1-1, is EPEVTQTPSHQVTQMGQEVILRCVPISNHLYFYWYRQILGQKVEFLVSFYNNEISEKSEIFDDQFSVERPDGSNFTLKIRSTKLEDSAMYFCASSEGTSAEAFFGQGTRLTVV.

The rearrangement joins TRBV21-1 to TRBJ2-7; whether TRBD1, the table's D call, matches the DNA was not checked. TRBV21-1 is tagged as a pseudogene. The CDR3 is 15 residues long. The CDR3 loop is CASSKVRTGVHEQYF. The CDR3 coding sequence is TGTGCCAGCAGCAAAGTTCGGACAGGGGTACACGAGCAGTACTTC.

The chain joins TRBV7-9 to TRBJ2-5, with D maybe TRBD1 (5 bases). This CDR3 spans 15 amino acids. CDR1 and CDR2 (germline): SEHNR, FQNEAQ (reference sequence). V was cut by 3 bases and J by 2 bases, with 13 bases left in between. CDR3 DNA: TGTGCCAGCAGCTTTTTCCCGGACAAGCAAGAGACCCAGTACTTC. Encoded protein: CASSFFPDKQETQYF.

The CDR3 is CASSFLTGSEQYF. CDR3 DNA sequence: TGTGCCAGCAGCTTCCTGACAGGGAGCGAGCAGTACTTC. The V call is TRBV7-2, the J call TRBJ2-7; 7 bases agree with TRBD1. The CDR3 covers 13 residues. V was clipped by 3 bases and J by 6 bases; unmatched bases: 5. CDR1 is SGHTA, CDR2 FQGNSA, per germline. Drawing the rest from reference TRBV7-2 and TRBJ2-7, the complete variable domain is GAGVSQSPSNKVTEKGKDVELRCDPISGHTALYWYRQSLGQGLEFLIYFQGNSAPDKSGLPSDRFSAERTGGSVSTLTIQRTQQEDSAVYLCASSFLTGSEQYFGPGTRLTVT.

This chain uses TRBV12-3 or TRBV12-4 with TRBJ2-7; 7 nucleotides agree with TRBD1. CDR3 length equals 15 residues. Losses at the gene ends were 6 bases for V and 2 bases for J; bases not matched to a gene: 10. CDR3 sequence: CASSPPRQGAYEQYF. Here the CDR3 DNA reads TGTGCCAGCAGCCCACCCAGGCAGGGGGCCTACGAGCAGTACTTC.

This chain joins TRBV12-3 or TRBV12-4 and TRBJ1-5, with D unresolved. The V and J ends lost 5 bases and 0 bases respectively, with 11 bases between them. This CDR3 comprises 15 residues. The CDR3 DNA is TGTGCCAGCAGTCCGAGGCCTTATAGCAATCAGCCCCAGCATTTT. Encoded protein: CASSPRPYSNQPQHF.